The present T cell receptor (beta chain) was sequenced within a study of Graves' ophthalmopathy and Graves' hyperthyroidism. In this cohort's terms, stable hyperthyroidism meant no ophthalmopathy by 18 months of follow-up. Among the exclusions were patients with other autoimmune diseases, uncontrolled infections, pregnancy or lactation. The PBMCs had their origin in less than 13 ml of fresh peripheral blood. This clonotype was found many times. Amplified TCR beta CDR3 regions were obtained using RNA transcripts as template. HTBI primers served in a first-round RT-PCR, which a second-round multiplex PCR followed. TCRdb reprocessed the multiplex PCR reads with MiXCR, giving one entry per CDR3 protein. This table has roughly 410,000 distinct CDR3 sequences, 15% to 19% appearing once. The CDR3 covers 13 residues. Trimming left V 0 bases short and J 1 base short, with 4 bases between. Germline CDR1 reads SGDLS; CDR2 reads YYNGEE.

Sequenced: peripheral blood. The origin of this receptor is a young woman with stable Graves' hyperthyroidism. The genes are TRBV9 and TRBJ1-1, with D unresolved. For the CDR3, the DNA is TGTGCCAGCAGCGTAGGGGAGAACACTGAAGCTTTCTTT. It yields the protein CASSVGENTEAFF.